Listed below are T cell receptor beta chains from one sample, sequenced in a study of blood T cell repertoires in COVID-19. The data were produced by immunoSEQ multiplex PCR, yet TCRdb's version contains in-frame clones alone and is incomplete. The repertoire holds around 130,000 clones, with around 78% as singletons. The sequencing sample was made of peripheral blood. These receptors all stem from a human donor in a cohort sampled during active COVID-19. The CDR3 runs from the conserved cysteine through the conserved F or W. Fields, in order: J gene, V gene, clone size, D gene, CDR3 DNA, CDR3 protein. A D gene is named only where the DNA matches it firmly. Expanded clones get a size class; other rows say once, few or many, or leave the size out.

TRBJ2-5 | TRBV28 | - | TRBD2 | TGTGTCTCCCGGGCTAGCGGGGACCAAGAGACCCAGTACTTC | CVSRASGDQETQYF
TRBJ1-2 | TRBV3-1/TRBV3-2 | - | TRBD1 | TGTGCCAGCAGACAGACAGGGGGATATGGCTACACCTTC | CASRQTGGYGYTF
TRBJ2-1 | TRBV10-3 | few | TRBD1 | TGTGCCATCAGTGACCTTGACAGGGAGCCCTACAATGAGCAGTTCTTC | CAISDLDREPYNEQFF
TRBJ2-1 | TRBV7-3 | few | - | TGTGCCAGCAGCCCCGACAGAGACAATGAGCAGTTCTTC | CASSPDRDNEQFF
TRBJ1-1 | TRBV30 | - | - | TGTGCCTGGAGACCTAAAACAGGGAGTACATCTGAAGCTTTCTTT | CAWRPKTGSTSEAFF
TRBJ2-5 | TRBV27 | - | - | TGTGCCAGTCAAAGGGGAGAGACCCAGTACTTC | CASQRGETQYF
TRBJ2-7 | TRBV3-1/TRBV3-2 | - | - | TGTGCCAGCAGCCAAGGGCCCCGGAGGGCCGAGCAGTACTTC | CASSQGPRRAEQYF
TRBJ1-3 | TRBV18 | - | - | TGTGCCAGCTCACCACCCGGACTGAGCTCTGGAAACACCATATATTTT | CASSPPGLSSGNTIYF
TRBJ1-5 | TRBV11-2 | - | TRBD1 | TGTGCCAGCAGCTTAGAAGGGACAGGTCATCAGCCCCAGCATTTT | CASSLEGTGHQPQHF
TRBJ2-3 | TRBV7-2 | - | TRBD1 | TGTGCCAGCAGCTCGACCGGGACAGGAACTACAGATACGCAGTATTTT | CASSSTGTGTTDTQYF
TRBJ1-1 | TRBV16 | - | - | TGTGCCAGCAGCCAATTAAGGGGCACTGAAGCTTTCTTT | CASSQLRGTEAFF
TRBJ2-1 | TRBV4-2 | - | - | TGTGCCAGCAGCCAAGATCTAAGAGGCGTCCCCTACAATGAGCAGTTCTTC | CASSQDLRGVPYNEQFF
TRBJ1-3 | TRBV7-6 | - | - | TGTGCCAGCAGCCTACAGAGCCTACACTCTGGAAACACCATATATTTT | CASSLQSLHSGNTIYF
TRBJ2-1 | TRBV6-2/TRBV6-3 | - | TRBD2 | TGTGCCAGCAGCCCTAAAGTCAGCGGGGGCCTAAATGAGCAGTTCTTC | CASSPKVSGGLNEQFF
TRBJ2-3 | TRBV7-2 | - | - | TGTGCCAGCAGCTTAGCTAGCGGAGGCACAGATACGCAGTATTTT | CASSLASGGTDTQYF
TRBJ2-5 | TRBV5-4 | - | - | TGTGCCAGCAGCTTGGATCAAGGGGACCAAGAGACCCAGTACTTC | CASSLDQGDQETQYF
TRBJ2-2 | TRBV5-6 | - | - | TGTGCCAGCAGCGCCGGTTTGTGGGGGCACGACACCGGGGAGCTGTTTTTT | CASSAGLWGHDTGELFF
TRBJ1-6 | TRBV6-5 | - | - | TGTGCCAGCAGAGACACCTTGAATTCACCCCTCCACTTT | CASRDTLNSPLHF
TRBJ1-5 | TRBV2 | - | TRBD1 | TGTGCCAGCCGACAGGGAAGAAATCAGCCCCAGCATTTT | CASRQGRNQPQHF
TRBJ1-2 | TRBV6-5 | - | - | TGTGCCAGCAGGGACCCGCGGGACTATGGCTACACCTTC | CASRDPRDYGYTF
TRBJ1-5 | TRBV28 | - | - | TGTGCCAGCAGTTTGAGCCCCAGGGGCAATCAGCCCCAGCATTTT | CASSLSPRGNQPQHF
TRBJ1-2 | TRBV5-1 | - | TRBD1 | TGCGCCAGCAGCACGACTTCTGGGACAGGGGGTTTTTATGGCTACACCTTC | CASSTTSGTGGFYGYTF
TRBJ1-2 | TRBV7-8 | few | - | TGTGCCAGCAGCTTAGGGAGGGCAGCACCCGCGCCCCGCACCGCAGGCTATGGCTACACCTTC | CASSLGRAAPAPRTAGYGYTF
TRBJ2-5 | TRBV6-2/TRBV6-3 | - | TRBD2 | TGTGCCAGCAGCTACTTAGCGGGGGGGATCCAAGAGACCCAGTACTTC | CASSYLAGGIQETQYF
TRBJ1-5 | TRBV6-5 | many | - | TGTGCCAGCAGGCGACAGATCAATCAGCCCCAGCATTTT | CASRRQINQPQHF
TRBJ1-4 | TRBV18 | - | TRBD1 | TGTGCCAGCTCAAAACAAGGGACAGGGGAGGAAAAACTGTTTTTT | CASSKQGTGEEKLFF
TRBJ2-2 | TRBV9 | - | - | TGTGCCAGCAGCGGGGGGGTGAACACCGGGGAGCTGTTTTTT | CASSGGVNTGELFF
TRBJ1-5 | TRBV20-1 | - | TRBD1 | TGCAGTGCTAGTAACACAGGGGGCGGGAGACAGCCCCAGCATTTT | CSASNTGGGRQPQHF
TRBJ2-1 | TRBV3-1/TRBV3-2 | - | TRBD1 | TGTGCCAGCAGCCAGCGACCGGGACAGGAGAGCTCCTACAATGAGCAGTTCTTC | CASSQRPGQESSYNEQFF
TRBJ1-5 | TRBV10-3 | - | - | TGTGCCATCAGTGAGTTTGGCAATAGCAATCAGCCCCAGCATTTT | CAISEFGNSNQPQHF
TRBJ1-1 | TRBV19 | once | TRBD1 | TGTGCCAGTAGTAGCCCACAGGGGATAATGAACACTGAAGCTTTCTTT | CASSSPQGIMNTEAFF
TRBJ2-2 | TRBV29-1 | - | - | TGCAGCGGACGTCGGGTGGCCGGGGAGCTGTTTTTT | CSGRRVAGELFF
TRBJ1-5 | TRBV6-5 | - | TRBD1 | TGTGCCAGCAGAAGGGACAGCTCAAACAATCAGCCCCAGCATTTT | CASRRDSSNNQPQHF
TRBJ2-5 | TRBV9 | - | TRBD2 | TGTGCCAGCAGCGTAGAGGGACTAGCGTCGGAGACCCAGTACTTC | CASSVEGLASETQYF
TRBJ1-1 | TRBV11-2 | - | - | TGTGCCAGCAGCCCCAGCAGGGGCGGCACTGAAGCTTTCTTT | CASSPSRGGTEAFF
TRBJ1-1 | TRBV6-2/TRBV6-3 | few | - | TGTGCCAGCAGCCCCCAGGTGAACACTGAAGCTTTCTTT | CASSPQVNTEAFF
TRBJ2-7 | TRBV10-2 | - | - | TGCGCCAGCAGTGAGGTGGACAGCTCCTACGAGCAGTACTTC | CASSEVDSSYEQYF
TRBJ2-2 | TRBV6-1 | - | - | TGTGCCAGCAGTGGCTGGGGGGGGGCCAACACCGGGGAGCTGTTTTTT | CASSGWGGANTGELFF
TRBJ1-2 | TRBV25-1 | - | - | TGTGCCAGCAGTGAAGGTGGGCCATTTAAAGGCTACACCTTC | CASSEGGPFKGYTF
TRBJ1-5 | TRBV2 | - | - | TGTGCCAGCAGTGAGGTCCGGGTTAGCAATCAGCCCCAGCATTTT | CASSEVRVSNQPQHF
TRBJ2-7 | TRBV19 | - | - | TGTGCCAGTAGTCGGGACACCTCCTACGAGCAGTACTTC | CASSRDTSYEQYF
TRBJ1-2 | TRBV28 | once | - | TGTGCCAGCGCCGTCCTACTCTATGGCTACACCTTC | CASAVLLYGYTF
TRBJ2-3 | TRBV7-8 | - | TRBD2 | TGTGCCAGCAGCTTAGGCGGGGGGGGTACGCAGTATTTT | CASSLGGGGTQYF
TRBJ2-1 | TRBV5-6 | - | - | TGTGCCAGCAGCTTGTCTTCGGTTGAGCAGTTCTTC | CASSLSSVEQFF
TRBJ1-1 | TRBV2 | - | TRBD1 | TGCGCCGGGGGACAGGACCTAAACACTGAAGCTTTCTTT | CAGGQDLNTEAFF
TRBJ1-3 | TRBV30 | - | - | TGTGCCTGGAGTGTGGGGGGGACTGGAAACACCATATATTTT | CAWSVGGTGNTIYF
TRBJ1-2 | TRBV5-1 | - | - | TGCGCCAGCAGCTCGGACAGATTAACTAGGGGCTACACCTTC | CASSSDRLTRGYTF
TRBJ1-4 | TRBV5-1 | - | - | TGCGCCAGCAGCTTTACTGCGGATGCAACTAATGAAAAACTGTTTTTT | CASSFTADATNEKLFF
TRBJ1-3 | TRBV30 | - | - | TGTGCCTGGAGTGTACGGGGGTTACCTGGAAACACCATATATTTT | CAWSVRGLPGNTIYF
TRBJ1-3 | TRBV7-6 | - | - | TGTGCCAGCAGCTTAAAGGCCTGGGCTTCTGGAAACACCATATATTTT | CASSLKAWASGNTIYF
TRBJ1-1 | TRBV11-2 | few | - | TGTGCCAGCAGCGGATACAGGGAAACTGAAGCTTTCTTT | CASSGYRETEAFF
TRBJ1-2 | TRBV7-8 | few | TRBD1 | TGTGCCAGCAGCCTCTGGGACAGCTATGGCTACACCTTC | CASSLWDSYGYTF
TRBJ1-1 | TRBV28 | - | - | TGTGCCAGCAGCTCACCGGGGGGCACTGAAGCTTTCTTT | CASSSPGGTEAFF
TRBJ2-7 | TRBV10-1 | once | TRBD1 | TGCGCCAGCAGTGGGGAAGGGACAGGGGGGACCTACGAGCAGTACTTC | CASSGEGTGGTYEQYF
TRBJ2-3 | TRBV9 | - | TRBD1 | TGTGCCAGCAGCGAAAGGACAGGGCCTCCTGAGGATACGCAGTATTTT | CASSERTGPPEDTQYF
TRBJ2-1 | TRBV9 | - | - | TGTGCCAGCAGCGTAGACTCGTACTCCTACAATGAGCAGTTCTTC | CASSVDSYSYNEQFF
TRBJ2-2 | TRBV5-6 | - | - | TGTGCCAGCACCCCTTTCTCCCGGGGTGGGTCCACCGGGGAGCTGTTTTTT | CASTPFSRGGSTGELFF
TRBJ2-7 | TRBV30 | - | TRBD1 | TGTGCCTGGAGTGTAGGGAGGGGGACAGGGACCTACGAGCAGTACTTC | CAWSVGRGTGTYEQYF
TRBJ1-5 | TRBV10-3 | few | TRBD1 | TGTGCCATCAGTGAGACAGGGGGCTCTCAGCCCCAGCATTTT | CAISETGGSQPQHF
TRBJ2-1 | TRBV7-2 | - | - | TGTGCCAGCAGCCTGACTGGGGGGAGGGAGCAGTTCTTC | CASSLTGGREQFF